One sample yielded the 14 T cell receptor beta chains listed below, sequenced in a study of Graves' ophthalmopathy and Graves' hyperthyroidism. CDR3 regions of TCR beta were amplified from RNA transcripts. HTBI primers served in a first-round RT-PCR, which a second-round multiplex PCR followed. TCRdb itself ran the multiplex PCR reads through MiXCR, one entry per CDR3 protein. The sample records 600,000 to 700,000 distinct CDR3 sequences, about two fifths being singletons. The material sequenced was peripheral blood. These receptors came from an adult man with Graves' ophthalmopathy.

V usage is TRBV5-1 and J usage is TRBJ1-1; D is perhaps TRBD1 (6 bases). Per the germline V gene, CDR1 is SGHRS and CDR2 is YFSETQ. The CDR3 is 18 amino acids. V lost 4 bases, J lost 3 bases, and 25 bases lay in between. The CDR3 region has the DNA TGCGCCAGCAGCCCTCTCTACAGGGATCGGCCCCCGGACACTGAAGCTTTCTTT. As protein: CASSPLYRDRPPDTEAFF.

Concerning this clonotype itself: One end of the junction fails to match germline, which may point to a read error. This chain connects TRBV11-2 to TRBJ1-5, with D perhaps TRBD1 (6 bases). The CDR3 length is 15 residues. The germline V gene encodes CDR1 SGHAT and CDR2 FQNNGV. CDR3 DNA: TGTGCCAGCAGCGAGGGACAATATAGCAATCACCCCCAGCATTTT. Protein: CASSEGQYSNHPQHF.

This clonotype was seen once. CDR3 sequence: CATSRGTTPNHEQYF. CDR3 nucleotides: TGTGCCACCAGCAGAGGGACAACTCCTAACCACGAGCAGTACTTC. The V gene is TRBV15, the J gene TRBJ2-7, with D possibly matching TRBD1 (5 bases). The CDR3 loop spans 15 amino acids. V was trimmed by 1 base and J by 5 bases, leaving 15 bases between them. Germline CDR1 and CDR2: LNHNV and YYDKDF (reference sequence). Supplemented by reference TRBV15 and TRBJ2-7, the full variable domain reads DAMVIQNPRYQVTQFGKPVTLSCSQTLNHNVMYWYQQKSSQAPKLLFHYYDKDFNNEADTPDNFQSRRPNTSFCFLDIRSPGLGDTAMYLCATSRGTTPNHEQYFGPGTRLTVT.

This clonotype has just a few counts. This sequence joins TRBV7-9 and TRBJ1-1; 9 bases match TRBD1. J was trimmed by 7 bases and V by 5 bases; bases with no gene match: 11. CDR3 size: 15 residues. Germline V CDR1 and CDR2: SEHNR, FQNEAQ (reference sequence). This chain's CDR3 is CASSQEGQGSSEAFF. CDR3 bases: TGTGCCAGCAGCCAAGAAGGACAGGGGTCGAGTGAAGCTTTCTTT.

The chain recombines TRBV29-1 with TRBJ1-1; D perhaps matches TRBD1 (6 bases). Germline V gives CDR1 SQVTM, CDR2 ANQGSEA. The CDR3 is 13 amino acids. Trimming pared 2 bases from V and 8 bases from J, leaving 15 bases between. CDR3 sequence (DNA): TGCAGCGTTGAAACCGGGACACCCGACGAAGCTTTCTTT. The encoded protein is CSVETGTPDEAFF. Together with reference TRBV29-1 and TRBJ1-1, the CDR3 gives the full variable domain: SAVISQKPSRDICQRGTSLTIQCQVDSQVTMMFWYRQQPGQSLTLIATANQGSEATYESGFVIDKFPISRPNLTFSTLTVSNMSPEDSSIYLCSVETGTPDEAFFGQGTRLTVV.

This clonotype was recorded at least ten times. V and J are TRBV15 and TRBJ1-4, with D perhaps TRBD1 (6 bases). Per the germline V gene, CDR1 is LNHNV and CDR2 is YYDKDF (reference sequence). The length of the CDR3 is 14 residues. V lost 0 bases to trimming and J lost 8 bases, with 10 bases between them. The CDR3 here is CATSRDPGAEKLFF. The CDR3 DNA reads as TGTGCCACCAGCAGAGATCCGGGGGCCGAAAAACTGTTTTTT.

This clonotype was picked up a small number of times. CDR3 DNA sequence: TGTGCCAGCTCTCTCCTCCACCGGGACAGGAACACTGAAGCTTTCTTT. This gives the protein CASSLLHRDRNTEAFF. The chain has TRBV10-3 and TRBJ1-1; TRBD1 matches at 7 bases. CDR1 ENHRY and CDR2 SYGVKD come from the germline V gene. The CDR3 consists of 16 residues. With V trimmed by 10 bases and J by 1 base, 15 bases remained unmatched.

This chain connects TRBV25-1 to TRBJ1-1; D remains ambiguous. Per germline, CDR1 MGHDK and CDR2 SYGVNS. The CDR3 loop spans 11 amino acids. The germline V and J ends were trimmed by 11 bases and 8 bases, with 15 bases remaining between them. The CDR3 loop reads CAGTAGFEAFF. The CDR3 nucleotides read TGTGCCGGCACTGCCGGGTTCGAAGCTTTCTTT.

The rearrangement joins TRBV20-1 to TRBJ2-2; tentatively, D is TRBD1 (7 bases). CDR3 length equals 14 residues. Germline lookup yields CDR1 DFQATT and CDR2 SNEGSKA (reference sequence). Trimming left V 2 bases short and J 1 base short, with 8 bases between. Here the CDR3 reads CSARQGGNTGELFF. The CDR3 bases are TGCAGTGCTAGACAGGGGGGGAACACCGGGGAGCTGTTTTTT.

There are a few counts of this clonotype. This rearrangement joins TRBV24-1 to TRBJ2-5, with D tentatively TRBD1 (5 bases). The closer fit of TRBJ2-1 to the DNA end suggests the J call may be wrong. CDR1 is KGHDR, CDR2 SFDVKD, per germline. The CDR3 spans 13 residues. CDR3 protein: CATSDSRGNEQFF. The CDR3 region has the DNA TGTGCCACCAGTGACTCAAGGGGCAATGAGCAGTTCTTC.

This chain uses TRBV29-1 with TRBJ2-7; D possibly corresponds to TRBD1 (6 bases). CDR1 and CDR2 (germline): SQVTM, ANQGSEA. V lost 7 bases, J lost 5 bases, and 15 bases lay in between. The CDR3 consists of 12 residues. As DNA, the CDR3 is TGCAGCGACGCACAGGGCGTCAACGAGCAGTACTTC. Protein: CSDAQGVNEQYF.

The CDR3 reads CASSSSAGGWETQYF. The CDR3 DNA reads TGTGCCAGCAGCTCCTCGGCGGGAGGCTGGGAGACCCAGTACTTC. V and J are TRBV7-9 and TRBJ2-5; 8 positions match TRBD2. The CDR3 runs to 15 residues. CDR1 is SEHNR and CDR2 is FQNEAQ in the germline V gene (reference sequence). V gave up 4 bases and J gave up 5 bases; unmatched junction bases: 9.

There are a few counts of this clonotype. V usage is TRBV12-3 or TRBV12-4 and J usage is TRBJ1-3; D unresolved. The CDR3 spans 14 residues. The V gene lost 4 bases and the J gene lost 0 bases, with 7 bases spanning the gap. DNA for the CDR3: TGTGCCAGCAGTTGGTCGTTCTCTGGAAACACCATATATTTT. This sequence encodes CASSWSFSGNTIYF.

V and J are TRBV10-3 and TRBJ1-1, with a possible D match to TRBD1 (5 bases). The V gene's germline CDR1 is ENHRY and CDR2 SYGVKD. This CDR3 comprises 13 residues. The ends were cut back, 3 bases at V and 4 bases at J, with 9 bases in the middle. The CDR3 DNA reads as TGTGCCATCAGTGACGGAGGGGCCACTGAAGCTTTCTTT. Translated: CAISDGGATEAFF.